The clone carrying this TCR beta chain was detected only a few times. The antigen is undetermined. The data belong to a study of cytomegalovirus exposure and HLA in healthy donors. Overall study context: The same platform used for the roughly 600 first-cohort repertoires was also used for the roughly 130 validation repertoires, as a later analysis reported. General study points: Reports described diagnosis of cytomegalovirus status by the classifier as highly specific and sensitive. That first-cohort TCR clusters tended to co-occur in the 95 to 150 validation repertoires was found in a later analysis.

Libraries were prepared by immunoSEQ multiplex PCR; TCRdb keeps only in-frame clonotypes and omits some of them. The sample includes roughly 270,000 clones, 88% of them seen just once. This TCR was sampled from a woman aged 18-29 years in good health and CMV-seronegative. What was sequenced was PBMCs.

The chain's CDR3 is CASSQEPRGNTGELFF. In DNA form, the CDR3 reads TGTGCCAGCAGCCAAGAGCCCAGGGGTAACACCGGGGAGCTGTTTTTT. The V gene is TRBV4-2, the J gene TRBJ2-2; possibly TRBD1 for D (6 bases). The CDR3 contains 16 residues. V was pared by 0 bases and J by 2 bases, with 10 bases between. Per germline, CDR1 LGHNA and CDR2 YNFKEQ.